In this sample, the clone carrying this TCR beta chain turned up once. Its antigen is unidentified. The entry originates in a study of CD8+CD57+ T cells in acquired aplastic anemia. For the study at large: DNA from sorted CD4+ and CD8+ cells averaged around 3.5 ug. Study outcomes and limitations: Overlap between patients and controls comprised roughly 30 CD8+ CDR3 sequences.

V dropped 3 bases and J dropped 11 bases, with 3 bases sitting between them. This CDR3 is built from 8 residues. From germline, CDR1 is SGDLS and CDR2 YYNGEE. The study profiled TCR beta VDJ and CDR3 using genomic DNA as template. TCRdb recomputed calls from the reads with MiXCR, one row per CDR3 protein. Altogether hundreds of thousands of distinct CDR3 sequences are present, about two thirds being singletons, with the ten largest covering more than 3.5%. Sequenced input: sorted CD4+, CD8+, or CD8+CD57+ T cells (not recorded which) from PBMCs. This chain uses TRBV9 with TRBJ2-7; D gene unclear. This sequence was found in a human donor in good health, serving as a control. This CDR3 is CASSDKYF. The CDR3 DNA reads TGTGCCAGCAGCGACAAGTACTTC.